Listed here are 27 T cell receptor beta chains from one sample, sequenced in a study of cytomegalovirus exposure and HLA in healthy donors. TCRdb's copy holds only in-frame clones and misses some; the assay was immunoSEQ multiplex PCR. The data hold a few hundred thousand clones, with around 90% observed a single time. The sequencing input was PBMCs. The origin of the receptors is a woman between 25 and 40 years old in good health and CMV-seronegative.

J is TRBJ2-6 and V is TRBV27; unclear D gene. V gave up 5 bases and J gave up 2 bases, with 1 base separating them. Germline CDR1 MNHEY, CDR2 SMNVEV (reference sequence). The CDR3 contains 12 residues. In DNA, the CDR3 is TGTGCCAGCAGTCCTGGGGCCAACGTCCTGACTTTC. Protein sequence: CASSPGANVLTF.

This chain links TRBV5-1 with TRBJ2-3, with 11 nucleotides matching TRBD1. J lost 6 bases, V lost 0 bases, and 9 bases had no gene match. This CDR3 spans 17 amino acids. Germline V gene lookup returns CDR1 SGHRS and CDR2 YFSETQ. CDR3 region: CASSLVDRGRRRDTQYF. The DNA for the CDR3 is TGCGCCAGCAGCTTGGTGGACAGGGGGCGCCGTAGGGATACGCAGTATTTT.

The rearrangement links TRBV29-1 to TRBJ2-7; the D is unclear. CDR1 is SQVTM and CDR2 is ANQGSEA in the germline V gene. The CDR3 loop spans 13 amino acids. V lost 0 bases to trimming and J lost 7 bases, with 13 bases between them. CDR3 sequence: CSVEDSYNGEQYF. The CDR3 DNA sequence: TGCAGCGTTGAAGATTCATATAACGGAGAGCAGTACTTC.

The V call is TRBV4-3, the J call TRBJ1-2; D unresolved. The CDR3 is 14 residues long. The V gene lost 0 bases and the J gene lost 1 base, with 6 bases spanning the gap. Germline values: CDR1 LGHNA, CDR2 YSLEER. The DNA of the CDR3 is TGCGCCAGCAGCCAAGACCAGAGTAACTATGGCTACACCTTC. This translates into CASSQDQSNYGYTF.

This clone showed up just once. The chain uses TRBV9 and TRBJ2-7; 7 bases align to TRBD1. CDR3 size: 12 residues. The germline gives CDR1 SGDLS, CDR2 YYNGEE. V was pared by 7 bases and J by 7 bases, with 8 bases of the junction left unmatched. The CDR3 here is CASGDSVGEQYF. CDR3 DNA sequence: TGTGCCAGCGGGGACAGTGTTGGGGAGCAGTACTTC.

The chain employs TRBV29-1 and TRBJ2-7, with 7 bases that match TRBD1. The CDR3 is 13 amino acids. The germline CDR1 and CDR2 sequences are SQVTM and ANQGSEA. J gave up 3 bases and V 7 bases, and 9 bases lay outside the gene matches. In DNA form, the CDR3 reads TGCAGCGCCCAGACAGGGTTGAGCTACGAGCAGTACTTC. Its translation is CSAQTGLSYEQYF.

The V call is TRBV5-6, the J call TRBJ2-7; 9 nucleotides align to TRBD1. The ends lost 3 bases at V and 2 bases at J; junction bases unmatched: 6. CDR1 and CDR2 (germline): SGHDT, YYEEEE. The CDR3 has 15 residues. The CDR3 DNA follows: TGTGCCAGCAGCTCCGACCGGGACAGGGCCTACGAGCAGTACTTC. It yields the protein CASSSDRDRAYEQYF.

The chain has TRBV28 and TRBJ2-1, with 15 bases aligning to TRBD2. Looked up from germline, CDR1 is MDHEN and CDR2 is SYDVKM. This CDR3 has 19 residues. V gave up 6 bases and J gave up 5 bases; unmatched junction bases: 14. CDR3 amino acids: CASSTGLRTSGRANNEQFF. CDR3 DNA sequence: TGTGCCAGCAGCACGGGACTGCGGACTAGCGGGAGGGCCAACAATGAGCAGTTCTTC.

The V call is TRBV7-9, the J call TRBJ2-3, with D possibly TRBD2 on 5 matching bases. The CDR3 loop spans 16 amino acids. CDR1 SEHNR and CDR2 FQNEAQ come from the germline V gene (reference sequence). The V gene lost 2 bases and the J gene lost 0 bases, with 12 bases spanning the gap. The CDR3 reads CASSLSGSRSTDTQYF. DNA for the CDR3: TGTGCCAGCAGCTTATCGGGATCACGTAGCACAGATACGCAGTATTTT.

The chain is built from TRBV29-1 and TRBJ2-3; tentatively, D is TRBD2 (6 bases). Trimming took 4 bases from V and 5 from J, leaving 10 bases between them. The CDR3 has 12 residues. Germline V CDR1 and CDR2: SQVTM, ANQGSEA. CDR3 sequence reads: CSVGLGGDTQYF. In DNA form, the CDR3 reads TGCAGCGTTGGACTAGGAGGAGATACGCAGTATTTT.

V and J are TRBV6-5 and TRBJ2-1; perhaps TRBD2 as D (6 bases). The germline V gene encodes CDR1 MNHEY and CDR2 SVGAGI. Between the trimmed V and J ends, which lost 5 bases and 5 bases, there was a span of 10 bases. The CDR3 has 13 amino acids. The CDR3 sequence: CASSPGSNNEQFF. CDR3 in DNA: TGTGCCAGCAGTCCCGGGAGTAACAATGAGCAGTTCTTC.

The rearrangement joins TRBV5-6 to TRBJ2-3; D not certain. The CDR3 runs to 11 residues. Germline loops: CDR1 SGHDT, CDR2 YYEEEE. Trimming stripped 4 bases from V and 8 bases from J, with 8 bases between. The CDR3 sequence: CASSREGTQYF. Written as DNA, the CDR3 is TGTGCCAGCAGCCGTGAAGGTACGCAGTATTTT.

The V call is TRBV2, the J call TRBJ1-2; D perhaps matches TRBD1 (6 bases). The CDR3 runs to 14 residues. V was clipped by 3 bases and J by 7 bases, with 15 bases between them. Germline V CDR1 and CDR2: SNHLY, FYNNEI. The DNA for the CDR3 is TGTGCCAGCAGTGATTCGACAGGAGCCTTTGGCTACACCTTC. Translated, it gives CASSDSTGAFGYTF.

This chain links TRBV6-5 with TRBJ2-1; TRBD1 is a possible D gene (6 bases). Germline values: CDR1 MNHEY, CDR2 SVGAGI. V was clipped by 6 bases and J by 4 bases, with 10 bases between them. CDR3 length: 13 amino acids. As DNA, the CDR3 is TGTGCCAGCAGCCACGGACAGTACAATGAGCAGTTCTTC. Translating it yields CASSHGQYNEQFF.

This clone is a singleton in its sample. The CDR3: CASSEEPTGLGYGYTF. DNA of the CDR3: TGTGCCAGCAGTGAAGAGCCTACAGGGCTTGGCTATGGCTACACCTTC. The V gene is TRBV6-1, the J gene TRBJ1-2; the D gene is possibly TRBD1 (6 bases). CDR3 length: 16 residues. CDR1 and CDR2 (germline): MNHNS, SASEGT. V lost 1 base, J lost 4 bases, and 16 bases lay in between.

V and J are TRBV7-8 and TRBJ2-3, with D unresolved. Trimming took 5 bases from V and 0 from J, leaving 18 bases between them. The CDR3 is 17 amino acids. The germline V gene has CDR1 SGHVS and CDR2 FQNEAQ. The CDR3 DNA reads as TGTGCCAGCAGCACGGCACCCCCCCCTAGAAGCACAGATACGCAGTATTTT. Residues: CASSTAPPPRSTDTQYF.

This chain links TRBV19 with TRBJ2-2, with D tentatively TRBD1 or TRBD2 (5 bases each). This CDR3 comprises 12 residues. Between the trimmed V and J ends, which lost 8 bases and 6 bases, there was a span of 10 bases. CDR1 is LNHDA and CDR2 is SQIVND in the germline V gene (reference sequence). CDR3 protein: CASLRDPGELFF. Here the CDR3 DNA reads TGTGCCAGTTTAAGGGACCCCGGGGAGCTGTTTTTT.

The CDR3 protein is CASNDLSNEQFF. The CDR3 bases are TGTGCCAGCAACGACTTATCCAATGAGCAGTTCTTC. This chain joins TRBV11-3 and TRBJ2-1, with D unresolved. CDR3 length: 12 residues. Germline V gene sequence: CDR1 SGHNT, CDR2 YENEEA. The V and J ends lost 7 bases and 6 bases respectively, with 10 bases between them.

This rearrangement joins TRBV4-1 to TRBJ2-1; D is undetermined. Germline CDR1 is MGHRA and CDR2 is YSYEKL. V lost 1 base and J lost 3, with 10 bases in between. There are 15 residues in the CDR3. Here the CDR3 DNA reads TGCGCCAGCAGCCAAGTGATGGTTGGCTACAATGAGCAGTTCTTC. Translating it yields CASSQVMVGYNEQFF.

This clone was counted a few times. The CDR3 protein is CASSSKSGAQIHEQFF. The CDR3 DNA sequence: TGTGCCAGCAGCTCAAAGTCCGGGGCACAGATCCATGAGCAGTTCTTC. The V gene is TRBV7-3, the J gene TRBJ2-1; D is tentatively TRBD1 or TRBD2 (5 bases each). The CDR3 is 16 residues long. The ends were cut back, 4 bases at V and 8 bases at J, with 21 bases in the middle. Germline-derived CDR1 and CDR2 are SGHTA and FQGTGA.

V gene TRBV7-9 combines with J gene TRBJ2-2, with D possibly being TRBD1 or TRBD2 (6 bases each). The V and J ends lost 4 bases and 5 bases respectively, with 20 bases between them. Germline V lookup: CDR1 SEHNR, CDR2 FQNEAQ (reference sequence). The CDR3 extends over 17 amino acids. CDR3 nucleotide sequence: TGTGCCAGCAGCTCCGGGACACTTCGGGACTTAACCGGGGAGCTGTTTTTT. The encoded protein is CASSSGTLRDLTGELFF. The whole variable domain, filled in from reference TRBV7-9 and TRBJ2-2, reads DTGVSQNPRHKITKRGQNVTFRCDPISEHNRLYWYRQTLGQGPEFLTYFQNEAQLEKSRLLSDRFSAERPKGSFSTLEIQRTEQGDSAMYLCASSSGTLRDLTGELFFGEGSRLTVL.

The chain uses TRBV10-3 and TRBJ2-7; D unresolved. Trimming removed 0 bases from V and 3 bases from J, with 12 bases in between. CDR1 is ENHRY, CDR2 SYGVKD, per germline. The CDR3 contains 15 residues. The CDR3 loop is CAISESFGESYEQYF. CDR3 nucleotide sequence: TGTGCCATCAGTGAGTCCTTTGGTGAGAGCTACGAGCAGTACTTC.

The chain combines TRBV5-6 with TRBJ2-2; 11 bases line up with TRBD1. CDR3 length: 15 amino acids. Germline V gene sequence: CDR1 SGHDT, CDR2 YYEEEE. After removal of 4 bases from V and 7 bases from J, the junction contained 6 bases not matched to a gene. The CDR3 DNA reads as TGTGCCAGCAGCCCGAGGACAGGGGGCGGCGGGGAGCTGTTTTTT. This gives the protein CASSPRTGGGGELFF.

This clone appeared once. The J gene is TRBJ2-7, the V gene TRBV18; D is possibly TRBD1 (6 bases). The CDR3 has 14 amino acids. Germline CDR1 KGHSH, CDR2 LQKENI. V gave up 2 bases and J gave up 4 bases, with 12 bases separating them. Here the CDR3 reads CASSPSTGTYEQYF. For the CDR3, the DNA is TGTGCCAGCTCACCATCGACAGGAACATACGAGCAGTACTTC.

The V call is TRBV11-2, the J call TRBJ1-4, with no clear D. The CDR3 is made up of 16 amino acids. V lost 1 base and J 4 bases, leaving 13 bases between the germline ends. The germline gives CDR1 SGHAT, CDR2 FQNNGV. The CDR3 region is CASSLGIYRGNEKLFF. The CDR3 DNA reads as TGTGCCAGCAGCTTAGGAATATACCGGGGTAATGAAAAACTGTTTTTT.

V is TRBV6-5 and J is TRBJ2-2; the match to TRBD2 covers 7 bases. CDR3 size: 14 residues. Trimming cost V 6 bases and J 0 bases; bases outside gene matches: 1. The germline V gene has CDR1 MNHEY and CDR2 SVGAGI. In DNA form, the CDR3 reads TGTGCCAGCAGAGGGACTACGAACACCGGGGAGCTGTTTTTT. Translation: CASRGTTNTGELFF.

This rearrangement joins TRBV20-1 to TRBJ2-1, with D uncertain. V gave up 2 bases and J gave up 15 bases, with 14 bases separating them. Germline values: CDR1 DFQATT, CDR2 SNEGSKA (reference sequence). The CDR3 consists of 11 residues. In DNA, the CDR3 is TGCAGTGCTAGACGGACCACTTTGCCGTTCTTC. Translated: CSARRTTLPFF.